The clone carrying this T cell receptor beta chain came up many times. Trimming cost V 3 bases and J 4 bases, with 9 bases left between them. This CDR3 region has 14 residues. The germline CDR1 and CDR2 sequences are LNHDA and SQIVND (reference sequence). Time point given: sample taken at primary tumor resection. Whole RNA was taken from tumor, nontumor lung or frozen PBMC; it was then sequenced unsorted. There were 70 to 80 donors, all of them untreated patients with early-stage non-small cell lung cancer. TCRdb reprocessed the 5' RACE reads via MiXCR and lists one record per CDR3 protein. The repertoire holds tens of thousands of distinct CDR3 sequences, with about 4.9% as singletons. This sample was taken from a study of spatial heterogeneity in lung cancer.

This sequence originates from a male donor with early-stage non-small cell lung cancer. The specimen comprised PBMCs, sampled at surgery. The chain employs TRBV19 and TRBJ2-2; D is ambiguous. CDR3 in amino acids: CASSIKTGTGELFF. CDR3 DNA: TGTGCCAGTAGTATCAAAACGGGCACCGGGGAGCTGTTTTTT.